Below are 5 T cell receptor beta chains sequenced from a single sample in a study of blood T cell repertoires in COVID-19 (dated by TCRdb to about 2020). Libraries came from the immunoSEQ multiplex PCR assay. Drawn from immuneACCESS, this table holds only the in-frame rearrangements with V and J called that TCRdb kept. Clones are partly lost; checked studies trace under half to an unresolved V gene and leave the rest unexplained. This sample lists fewer than 700,000 clones; 85% to 90% were detected once. The ten largest clones add up to 7.8% of the sample. The material sequenced was peripheral blood. The receptors shown here come from a woman between 45 and 60 years old with COVID-19, enrolled during active disease.

This clone occurred once. This chain uses TRBV4-2 with TRBJ1-6, with TRBD1 as a possible D gene (6 bases). Between the trimmed V and J ends, which lost 8 bases and 6 bases, there was a span of 11 bases. Per the germline V gene, CDR1 is LGHNA and CDR2 is YNFKEQ. This CDR3 is 13 amino acids long. The CDR3 loop reads CASGGRGNSPLHF. In DNA form, the CDR3 reads TGTGCCAGCGGGGGCAGAGGTAATTCACCCCTCCACTTT.

This rearrangement joins TRBV2 to TRBJ2-3; D is perhaps TRBD2 (7 bases). Germline CDR1 SNHLY, CDR2 FYNNEI. V dropped 10 bases and J dropped 1 base, with 18 bases sitting between them. This CDR3 spans 15 amino acids. The CDR3 coding sequence is TGTGCCACCGAGGGGGGGGGACTTCGCACAGATACGCAGTATTTT. It specifies CATEGGGLRTDTQYF.

Written as DNA, the CDR3 is TGTGCCAGCTCACCAGGATTAGCAGCAGATACGCAGTATTTT. It is translated as CASSPGLAADTQYF. The chain carries TRBV18 and TRBJ2-3; D not resolved. The CDR3 loop spans 14 amino acids. V gave up 2 bases and J gave up 4 bases, with 10 bases separating them. The germline V gene encodes CDR1 KGHSH and CDR2 LQKENI.

V and J are TRBV3-1 (or the pseudogene TRBV3-2) and TRBJ2-7, with D possibly being TRBD2 (7 bases). The CDR3 contains 16 residues. Trimming left V 3 bases short and J 5 bases short, with 20 bases between. Germline loops: CDR1 LGHDT, CDR2 YNNKEL (reference sequence). CDR3 sequence: CASSQDFAGARDEQYF. Here the CDR3 DNA reads TGTGCCAGCAGCCAGGATTTCGCGGGGGCTCGCGACGAGCAGTACTTC.

The chain has TRBV19 and TRBJ1-1, with a weak D call TRBD1 (6 bases). This CDR3 region has 15 residues. The germline CDR1 and CDR2 sequences are LNHDA and SQIVND (reference sequence). With 3 bases removed from V and 3 bases from J, the gap between germline ends came to 14 bases. Written as DNA, the CDR3 is TGTGCCAGTAGTATTTGGGGGGGCACGGACACTGAAGCTTTCTTT. Protein product: CASSIWGGTDTEAFF.